Sequencing of this T cell receptor beta chain was carried out in a study of CD4 T cells in relation to SARS-CoV-2 and coronaviruses. CD4+ T cells from unexposed donors were obtained before the COVID-19 pandemic (2011-2018). Isolation of CD4+ T cells took place after approximately eleven days in culture. Worth noting for this clone: Antigen: not known.

The assay was immunoSEQ multiplex PCR, and TCRdb's table has in-frame clones only and misses some. The table records fewer than 20,000 clones, nearly 75% of them present only once. This CDR3 is 14 amino acids long. Trimming took 5 bases from V and 5 from J, leaving 14 bases between them. The germline V gene has CDR1 SSHAT and CDR2 FNYEAQ (reference sequence). Study results and caveats: This crossreactivity analysis covered spike protein alone, no other viral proteins.

This sequence was found in a human donor in good health. The V call is TRBV7-7, the J call TRBJ2-3; D is possibly TRBD2 (5 bases). Sequencing input: CD4+ T cells from PBMCs, cultured in vitro. CDR3 bases: TGTGCCAGCAGCCAAGACCGGGGTGTAGATACGCAGTATTTT. Translated: CASSQDRGVDTQYF.